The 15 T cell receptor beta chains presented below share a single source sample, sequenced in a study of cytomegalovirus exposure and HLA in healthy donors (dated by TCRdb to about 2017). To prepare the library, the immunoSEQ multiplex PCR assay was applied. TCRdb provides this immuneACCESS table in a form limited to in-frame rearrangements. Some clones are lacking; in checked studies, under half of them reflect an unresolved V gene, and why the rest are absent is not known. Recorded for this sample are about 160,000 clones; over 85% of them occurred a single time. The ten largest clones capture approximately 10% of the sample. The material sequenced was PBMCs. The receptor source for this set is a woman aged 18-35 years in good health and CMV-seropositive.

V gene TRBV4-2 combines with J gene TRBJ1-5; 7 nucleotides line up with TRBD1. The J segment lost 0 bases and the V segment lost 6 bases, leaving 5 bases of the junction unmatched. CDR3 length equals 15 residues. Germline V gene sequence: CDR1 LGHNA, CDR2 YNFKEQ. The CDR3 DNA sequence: TGTGCCAGCAGAGACAGGGCTACTAGCAATCAGCCCCAGCATTTT. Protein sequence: CASRDRATSNQPQHF.

The CDR3 region is CASSFGLATTYEQYF. The CDR3 nucleotides read TGTGCCAGCAGTTTCGGACTAGCGACGACCTACGAGCAGTACTTC. The chain has TRBV27 and TRBJ2-7; 9 positions agree with TRBD2. J gave up 2 bases and V 3 bases, and 5 bases lay outside the gene matches. Germline CDR1 MNHEY, CDR2 SMNVEV (reference sequence). The CDR3 length is 15 residues.

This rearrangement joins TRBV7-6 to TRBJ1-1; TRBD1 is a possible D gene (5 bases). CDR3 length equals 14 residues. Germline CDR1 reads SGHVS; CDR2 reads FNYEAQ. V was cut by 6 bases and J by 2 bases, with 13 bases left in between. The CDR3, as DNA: TGTGCCAGCAGAGATTCCAGGGCTAACACTGAAGCTTTCTTT. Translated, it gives CASRDSRANTEAFF.

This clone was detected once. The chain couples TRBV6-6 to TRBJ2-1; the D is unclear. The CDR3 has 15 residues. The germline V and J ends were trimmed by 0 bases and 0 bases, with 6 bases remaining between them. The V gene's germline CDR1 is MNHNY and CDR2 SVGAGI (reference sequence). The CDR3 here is CASSYSGSSYNEQFF. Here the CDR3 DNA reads TGTGCCAGCAGTTACTCCGGTAGCTCCTACAATGAGCAGTTCTTC.

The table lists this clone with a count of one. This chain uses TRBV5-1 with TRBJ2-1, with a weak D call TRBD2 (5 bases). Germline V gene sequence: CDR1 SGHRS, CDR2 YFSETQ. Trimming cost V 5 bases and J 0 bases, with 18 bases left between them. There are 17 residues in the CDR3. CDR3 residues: CASRPTPSGSSYNEQFF. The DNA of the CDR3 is TGCGCCAGCAGACCCACCCCTTCGGGAAGCTCCTACAATGAGCAGTTCTTC.

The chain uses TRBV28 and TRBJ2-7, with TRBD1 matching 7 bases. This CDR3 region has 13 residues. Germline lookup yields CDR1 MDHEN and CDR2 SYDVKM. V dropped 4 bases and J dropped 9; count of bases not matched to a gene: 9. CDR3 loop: CASSSNDRVGQYF. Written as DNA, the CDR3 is TGTGCCAGCAGTTCTAACGACAGGGTCGGGCAGTACTTC.

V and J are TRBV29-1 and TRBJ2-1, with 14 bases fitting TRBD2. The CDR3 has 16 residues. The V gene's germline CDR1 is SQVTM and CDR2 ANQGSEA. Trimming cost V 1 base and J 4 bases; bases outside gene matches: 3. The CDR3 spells CSVEGLAGGFYNEQFF. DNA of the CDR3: TGCAGCGTTGAAGGACTAGCGGGAGGGTTTTACAATGAGCAGTTCTTC.

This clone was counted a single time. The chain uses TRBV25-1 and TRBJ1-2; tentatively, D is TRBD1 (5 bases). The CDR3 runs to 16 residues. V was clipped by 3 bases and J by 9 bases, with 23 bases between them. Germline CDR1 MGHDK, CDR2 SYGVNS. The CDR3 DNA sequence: TGTGCCAGCAGTGATGTCACGGAGGGGAGGGGAAGTAGCTACACCTTC. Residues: CASSDVTEGRGSSYTF.

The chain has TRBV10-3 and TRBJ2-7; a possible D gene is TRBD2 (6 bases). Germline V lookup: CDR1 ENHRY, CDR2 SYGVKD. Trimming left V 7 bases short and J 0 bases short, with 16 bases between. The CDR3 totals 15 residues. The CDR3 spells CAITPGVSGSYEQYF. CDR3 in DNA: TGTGCCATCACCCCCGGGGTTAGCGGCTCCTACGAGCAGTACTTC.

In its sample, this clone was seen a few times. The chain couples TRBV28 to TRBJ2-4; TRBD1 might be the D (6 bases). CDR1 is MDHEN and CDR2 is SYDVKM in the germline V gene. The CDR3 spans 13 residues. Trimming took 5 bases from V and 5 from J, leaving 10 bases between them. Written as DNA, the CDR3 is TGTGCCAGCAGTCTGTGGACAGAAAACATTCAGTACTTC. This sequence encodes CASSLWTENIQYF.

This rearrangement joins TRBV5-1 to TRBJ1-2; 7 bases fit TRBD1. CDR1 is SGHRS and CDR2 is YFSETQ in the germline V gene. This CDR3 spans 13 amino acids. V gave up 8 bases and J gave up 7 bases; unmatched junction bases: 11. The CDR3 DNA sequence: TGCGCCAGTGCGCCCGGACAGGCTGCTGGCTACACCTTC. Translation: CASAPGQAAGYTF.

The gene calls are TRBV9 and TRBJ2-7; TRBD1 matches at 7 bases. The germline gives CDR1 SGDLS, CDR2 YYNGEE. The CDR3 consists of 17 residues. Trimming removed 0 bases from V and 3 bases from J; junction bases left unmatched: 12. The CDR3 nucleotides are TGTGCCAGCAGCGTAGGGGTGGGCAGGGACAGTTTCTACGAGCAGTACTTC. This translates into CASSVGVGRDSFYEQYF. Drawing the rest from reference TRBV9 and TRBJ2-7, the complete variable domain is DSGVTQTPKHLITATGQRVTLRCSPRSGDLSVYWYQQSLDQGLQFLIQYYNGEERAKGNILERFSAQQFPDLHSELNLSSLELGDSALYFCASSVGVGRDSFYEQYFGPGTRLTVT.

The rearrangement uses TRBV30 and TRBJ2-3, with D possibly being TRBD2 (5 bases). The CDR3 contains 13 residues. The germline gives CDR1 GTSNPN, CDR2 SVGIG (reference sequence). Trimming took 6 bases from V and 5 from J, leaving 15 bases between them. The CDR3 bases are TGTGCCTGCACGGCGGGCAGCGAAGATACGCAGTATTTT. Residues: CACTAGSEDTQYF. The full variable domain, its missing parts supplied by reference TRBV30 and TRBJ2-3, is SQTIHQWPATLVQPVGSPLSLECTVEGTSNPNLYWYRQAAGRGLQLLFYSVGIGQISSEVPQNLSASRPQDRQFILSSKKLLLSDSGFYLCACTAGSEDTQYFGPGTRLTVL.

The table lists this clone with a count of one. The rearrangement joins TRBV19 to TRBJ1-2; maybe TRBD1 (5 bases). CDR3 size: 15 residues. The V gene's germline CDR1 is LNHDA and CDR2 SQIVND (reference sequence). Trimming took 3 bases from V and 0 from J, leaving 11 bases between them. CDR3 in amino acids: CASSIGPGANYGYTF. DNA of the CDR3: TGTGCCAGTAGTATTGGCCCGGGGGCTAACTATGGCTACACCTTC.

The CDR3: CASSSRQSSYNEQFF. The CDR3 coding sequence is TGTGCCAGCAGTTCCCGACAGAGCTCCTACAATGAGCAGTTCTTC. The chain joins TRBV28 to TRBJ2-1; perhaps TRBD1 as D (5 bases). Germline V gives CDR1 MDHEN, CDR2 SYDVKM. The CDR3 loop spans 15 amino acids. V lost 4 bases to trimming and J lost 0 bases, with 10 bases between them. The whole variable domain, filled in from reference TRBV28 and TRBJ2-1, reads DVKVTQSSRYLVKRTGEKVFLECVQDMDHENMFWYRQDPGLGLRLIYFSYDVKMKEKGDIPEGYSVSREKKERFSLILESASTNQTSMYLCASSSRQSSYNEQFFGPGTRLTVL.